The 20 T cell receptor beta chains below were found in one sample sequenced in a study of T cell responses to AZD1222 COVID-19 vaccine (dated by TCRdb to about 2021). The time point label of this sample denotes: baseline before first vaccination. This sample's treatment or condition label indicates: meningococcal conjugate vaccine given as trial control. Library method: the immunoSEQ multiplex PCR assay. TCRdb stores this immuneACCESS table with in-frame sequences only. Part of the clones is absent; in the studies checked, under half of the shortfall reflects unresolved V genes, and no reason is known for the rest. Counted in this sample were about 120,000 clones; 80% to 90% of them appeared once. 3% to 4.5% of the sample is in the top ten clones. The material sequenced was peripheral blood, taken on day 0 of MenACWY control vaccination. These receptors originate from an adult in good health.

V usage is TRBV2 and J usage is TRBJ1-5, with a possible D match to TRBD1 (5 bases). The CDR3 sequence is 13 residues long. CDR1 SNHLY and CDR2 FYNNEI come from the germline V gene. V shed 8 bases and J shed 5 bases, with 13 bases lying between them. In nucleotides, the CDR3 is TGTGCCAGCCGGGGGGAGCATTATCAGCCCCAGCATTTT. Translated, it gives CASRGEHYQPQHF.

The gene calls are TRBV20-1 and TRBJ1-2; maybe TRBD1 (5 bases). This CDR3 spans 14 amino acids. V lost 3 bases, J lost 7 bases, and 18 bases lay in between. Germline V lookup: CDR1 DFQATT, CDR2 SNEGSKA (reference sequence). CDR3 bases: TGCAGTGCTAGTGTCCCTCTAAGGGGAGCTGGCTACACCTTC. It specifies CSASVPLRGAGYTF.

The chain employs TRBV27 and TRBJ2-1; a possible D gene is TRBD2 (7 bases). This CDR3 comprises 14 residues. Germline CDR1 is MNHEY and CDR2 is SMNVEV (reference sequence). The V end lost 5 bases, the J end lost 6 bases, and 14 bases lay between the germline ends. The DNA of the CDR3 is TGTGCCAGCAGTCCCGGGGGGCGAATCAATGAGCAGTTCTTC. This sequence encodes CASSPGGRINEQFF.

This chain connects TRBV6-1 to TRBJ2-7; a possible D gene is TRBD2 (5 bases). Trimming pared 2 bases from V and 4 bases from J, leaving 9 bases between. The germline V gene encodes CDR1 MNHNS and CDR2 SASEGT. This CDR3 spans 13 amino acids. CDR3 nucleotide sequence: TGTGCCAGCAGTGAATTTCGGGATTACGAGCAGTACTTC. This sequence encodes CASSEFRDYEQYF.

The CDR3 protein is CASKRDREQYF. CDR3 nucleotide sequence: TGTGCCAGCAAGCGAGACAGAGAGCAGTACTTC. The V gene is TRBV19, the J gene TRBJ2-7, with TRBD1 as a possible D gene (5 bases). There are 11 residues in the CDR3. Trimming cost V 9 bases and J 7 bases, with 13 bases left between them. Germline values: CDR1 LNHDA, CDR2 SQIVND (reference sequence).

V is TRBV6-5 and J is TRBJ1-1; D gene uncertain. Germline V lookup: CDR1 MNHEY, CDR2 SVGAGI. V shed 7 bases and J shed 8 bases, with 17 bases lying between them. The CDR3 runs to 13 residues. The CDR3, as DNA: TGTGCCAGCACCCTCCGGGAGAGAGGGGAAGCTTTCTTT. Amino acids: CASTLRERGEAFF.

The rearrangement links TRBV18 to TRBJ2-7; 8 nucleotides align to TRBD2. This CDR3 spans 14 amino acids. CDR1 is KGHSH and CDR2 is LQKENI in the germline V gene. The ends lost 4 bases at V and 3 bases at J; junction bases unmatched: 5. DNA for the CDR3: TGTGCCAGCTCACAGGAACTAGCGGACTACGAGCAGTACTTC. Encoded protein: CASSQELADYEQYF.

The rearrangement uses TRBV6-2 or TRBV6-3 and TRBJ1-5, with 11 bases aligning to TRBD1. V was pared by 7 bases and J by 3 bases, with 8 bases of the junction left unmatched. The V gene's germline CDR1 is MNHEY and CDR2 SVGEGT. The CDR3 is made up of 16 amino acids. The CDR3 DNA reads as TGTGCCAGCACCCCCCGGGGACAGGGGGACAATCAGCCCCAGCATTTT. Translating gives CASTPRGQGDNQPQHF.

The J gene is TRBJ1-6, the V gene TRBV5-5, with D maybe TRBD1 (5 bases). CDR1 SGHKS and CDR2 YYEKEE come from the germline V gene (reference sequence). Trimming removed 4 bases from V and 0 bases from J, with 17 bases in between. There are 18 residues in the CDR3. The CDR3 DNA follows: TGTGCCAGCAGCCCGGTGGGGGGACCCAGCTCCTATAATTCACCCCTCCACTTT. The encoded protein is CASSPVGGPSSYNSPLHF.

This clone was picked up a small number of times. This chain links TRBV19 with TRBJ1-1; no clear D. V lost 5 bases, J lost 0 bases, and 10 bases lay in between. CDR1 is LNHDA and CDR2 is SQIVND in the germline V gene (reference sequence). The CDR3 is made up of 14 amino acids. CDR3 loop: CASSSLLLNTEAFF. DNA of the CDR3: TGTGCCAGTAGTTCTCTTCTTCTGAACACTGAAGCTTTCTTT.

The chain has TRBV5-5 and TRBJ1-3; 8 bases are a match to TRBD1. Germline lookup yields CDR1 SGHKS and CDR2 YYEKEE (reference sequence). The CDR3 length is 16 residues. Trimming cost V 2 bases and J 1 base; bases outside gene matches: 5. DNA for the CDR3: TGTGCCAGCAGCTTCGGGACAGGCCTTTCTGGAAACACCATATATTTT. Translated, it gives CASSFGTGLSGNTIYF.

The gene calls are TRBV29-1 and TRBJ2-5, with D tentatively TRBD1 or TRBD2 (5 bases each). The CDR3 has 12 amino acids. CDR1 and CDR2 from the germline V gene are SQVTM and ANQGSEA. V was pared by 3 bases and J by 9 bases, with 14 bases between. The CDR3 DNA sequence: TGCAGCGTTGAGAGGGGCCTTGGGGCCCAGTACTTC. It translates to CSVERGLGAQYF.

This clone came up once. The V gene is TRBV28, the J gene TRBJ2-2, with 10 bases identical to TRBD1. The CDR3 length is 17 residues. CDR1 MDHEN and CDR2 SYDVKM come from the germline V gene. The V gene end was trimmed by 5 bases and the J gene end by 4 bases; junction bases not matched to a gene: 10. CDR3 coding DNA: TGTGCCAGCAGTCAGAATCCGGGACAGGGGACCACCGGGGAGCTGTTTTTT. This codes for CASSQNPGQGTTGELFF.

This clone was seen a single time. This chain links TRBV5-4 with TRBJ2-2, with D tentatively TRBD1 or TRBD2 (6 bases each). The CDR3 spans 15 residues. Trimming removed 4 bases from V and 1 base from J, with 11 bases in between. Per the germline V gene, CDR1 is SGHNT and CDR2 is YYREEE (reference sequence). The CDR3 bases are TGTGCCAGCAGCACCGGGGGCCTGAACACCGGGGAGCTGTTTTTT. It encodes CASSTGGLNTGELFF.

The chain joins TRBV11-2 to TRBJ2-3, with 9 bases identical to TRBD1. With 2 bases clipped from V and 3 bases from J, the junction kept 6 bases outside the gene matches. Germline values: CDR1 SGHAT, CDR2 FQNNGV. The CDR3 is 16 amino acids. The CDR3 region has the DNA TGTGCCAGCAGCTTAACAGGGGGCTGGAGTACAGATACGCAGTATTTT. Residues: CASSLTGGWSTDTQYF.

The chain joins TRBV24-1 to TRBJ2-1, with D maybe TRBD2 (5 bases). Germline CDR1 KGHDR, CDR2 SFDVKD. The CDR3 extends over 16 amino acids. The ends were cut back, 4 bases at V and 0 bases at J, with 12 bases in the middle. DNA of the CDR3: TGTGCCACCAGTGACGCGGACGGGGACTCCTACAATGAGCAGTTCTTC. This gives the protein CATSDADGDSYNEQFF.

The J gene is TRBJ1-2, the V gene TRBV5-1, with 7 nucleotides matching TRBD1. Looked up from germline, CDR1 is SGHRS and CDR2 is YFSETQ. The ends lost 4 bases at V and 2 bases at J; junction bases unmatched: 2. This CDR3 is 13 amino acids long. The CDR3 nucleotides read TGCGCCAGCAGCGCGACAGGGAACTATGGCTACACCTTC. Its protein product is CASSATGNYGYTF. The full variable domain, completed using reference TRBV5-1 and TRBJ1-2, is KAGVTQTPRYLIKTRGQQVTLSCSPISGHRSVSWYQQTPGQGLQFLFEYFSETQRNKGNFPGRFSGRQFSNSRSEMNVSTLELGDSALYLCASSATGNYGYTFGSGTRLTVV.

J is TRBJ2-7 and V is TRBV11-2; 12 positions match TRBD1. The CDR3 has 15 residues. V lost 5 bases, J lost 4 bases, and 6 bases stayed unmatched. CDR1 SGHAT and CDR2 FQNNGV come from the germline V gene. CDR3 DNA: TGTGCCAGCAGCACCCCGGGACAGGGGGCTTACGAGCAGTACTTC. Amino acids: CASSTPGQGAYEQYF.

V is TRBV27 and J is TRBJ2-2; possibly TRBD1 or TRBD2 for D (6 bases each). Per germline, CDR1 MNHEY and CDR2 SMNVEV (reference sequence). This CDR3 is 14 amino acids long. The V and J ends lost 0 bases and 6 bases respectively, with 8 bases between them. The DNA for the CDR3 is TGTGCCAGCAGTTTATCAGGGGGGTCCGGGGAGCTGTTTTTT. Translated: CASSLSGGSGELFF.

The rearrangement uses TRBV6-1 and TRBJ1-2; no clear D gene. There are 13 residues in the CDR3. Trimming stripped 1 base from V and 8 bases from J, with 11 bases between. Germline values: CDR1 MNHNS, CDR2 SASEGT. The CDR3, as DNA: TGTGCCAGCAGTGAAGGTCTGGCTACCGGCTACACCTTC. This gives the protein CASSEGLATGYTF.